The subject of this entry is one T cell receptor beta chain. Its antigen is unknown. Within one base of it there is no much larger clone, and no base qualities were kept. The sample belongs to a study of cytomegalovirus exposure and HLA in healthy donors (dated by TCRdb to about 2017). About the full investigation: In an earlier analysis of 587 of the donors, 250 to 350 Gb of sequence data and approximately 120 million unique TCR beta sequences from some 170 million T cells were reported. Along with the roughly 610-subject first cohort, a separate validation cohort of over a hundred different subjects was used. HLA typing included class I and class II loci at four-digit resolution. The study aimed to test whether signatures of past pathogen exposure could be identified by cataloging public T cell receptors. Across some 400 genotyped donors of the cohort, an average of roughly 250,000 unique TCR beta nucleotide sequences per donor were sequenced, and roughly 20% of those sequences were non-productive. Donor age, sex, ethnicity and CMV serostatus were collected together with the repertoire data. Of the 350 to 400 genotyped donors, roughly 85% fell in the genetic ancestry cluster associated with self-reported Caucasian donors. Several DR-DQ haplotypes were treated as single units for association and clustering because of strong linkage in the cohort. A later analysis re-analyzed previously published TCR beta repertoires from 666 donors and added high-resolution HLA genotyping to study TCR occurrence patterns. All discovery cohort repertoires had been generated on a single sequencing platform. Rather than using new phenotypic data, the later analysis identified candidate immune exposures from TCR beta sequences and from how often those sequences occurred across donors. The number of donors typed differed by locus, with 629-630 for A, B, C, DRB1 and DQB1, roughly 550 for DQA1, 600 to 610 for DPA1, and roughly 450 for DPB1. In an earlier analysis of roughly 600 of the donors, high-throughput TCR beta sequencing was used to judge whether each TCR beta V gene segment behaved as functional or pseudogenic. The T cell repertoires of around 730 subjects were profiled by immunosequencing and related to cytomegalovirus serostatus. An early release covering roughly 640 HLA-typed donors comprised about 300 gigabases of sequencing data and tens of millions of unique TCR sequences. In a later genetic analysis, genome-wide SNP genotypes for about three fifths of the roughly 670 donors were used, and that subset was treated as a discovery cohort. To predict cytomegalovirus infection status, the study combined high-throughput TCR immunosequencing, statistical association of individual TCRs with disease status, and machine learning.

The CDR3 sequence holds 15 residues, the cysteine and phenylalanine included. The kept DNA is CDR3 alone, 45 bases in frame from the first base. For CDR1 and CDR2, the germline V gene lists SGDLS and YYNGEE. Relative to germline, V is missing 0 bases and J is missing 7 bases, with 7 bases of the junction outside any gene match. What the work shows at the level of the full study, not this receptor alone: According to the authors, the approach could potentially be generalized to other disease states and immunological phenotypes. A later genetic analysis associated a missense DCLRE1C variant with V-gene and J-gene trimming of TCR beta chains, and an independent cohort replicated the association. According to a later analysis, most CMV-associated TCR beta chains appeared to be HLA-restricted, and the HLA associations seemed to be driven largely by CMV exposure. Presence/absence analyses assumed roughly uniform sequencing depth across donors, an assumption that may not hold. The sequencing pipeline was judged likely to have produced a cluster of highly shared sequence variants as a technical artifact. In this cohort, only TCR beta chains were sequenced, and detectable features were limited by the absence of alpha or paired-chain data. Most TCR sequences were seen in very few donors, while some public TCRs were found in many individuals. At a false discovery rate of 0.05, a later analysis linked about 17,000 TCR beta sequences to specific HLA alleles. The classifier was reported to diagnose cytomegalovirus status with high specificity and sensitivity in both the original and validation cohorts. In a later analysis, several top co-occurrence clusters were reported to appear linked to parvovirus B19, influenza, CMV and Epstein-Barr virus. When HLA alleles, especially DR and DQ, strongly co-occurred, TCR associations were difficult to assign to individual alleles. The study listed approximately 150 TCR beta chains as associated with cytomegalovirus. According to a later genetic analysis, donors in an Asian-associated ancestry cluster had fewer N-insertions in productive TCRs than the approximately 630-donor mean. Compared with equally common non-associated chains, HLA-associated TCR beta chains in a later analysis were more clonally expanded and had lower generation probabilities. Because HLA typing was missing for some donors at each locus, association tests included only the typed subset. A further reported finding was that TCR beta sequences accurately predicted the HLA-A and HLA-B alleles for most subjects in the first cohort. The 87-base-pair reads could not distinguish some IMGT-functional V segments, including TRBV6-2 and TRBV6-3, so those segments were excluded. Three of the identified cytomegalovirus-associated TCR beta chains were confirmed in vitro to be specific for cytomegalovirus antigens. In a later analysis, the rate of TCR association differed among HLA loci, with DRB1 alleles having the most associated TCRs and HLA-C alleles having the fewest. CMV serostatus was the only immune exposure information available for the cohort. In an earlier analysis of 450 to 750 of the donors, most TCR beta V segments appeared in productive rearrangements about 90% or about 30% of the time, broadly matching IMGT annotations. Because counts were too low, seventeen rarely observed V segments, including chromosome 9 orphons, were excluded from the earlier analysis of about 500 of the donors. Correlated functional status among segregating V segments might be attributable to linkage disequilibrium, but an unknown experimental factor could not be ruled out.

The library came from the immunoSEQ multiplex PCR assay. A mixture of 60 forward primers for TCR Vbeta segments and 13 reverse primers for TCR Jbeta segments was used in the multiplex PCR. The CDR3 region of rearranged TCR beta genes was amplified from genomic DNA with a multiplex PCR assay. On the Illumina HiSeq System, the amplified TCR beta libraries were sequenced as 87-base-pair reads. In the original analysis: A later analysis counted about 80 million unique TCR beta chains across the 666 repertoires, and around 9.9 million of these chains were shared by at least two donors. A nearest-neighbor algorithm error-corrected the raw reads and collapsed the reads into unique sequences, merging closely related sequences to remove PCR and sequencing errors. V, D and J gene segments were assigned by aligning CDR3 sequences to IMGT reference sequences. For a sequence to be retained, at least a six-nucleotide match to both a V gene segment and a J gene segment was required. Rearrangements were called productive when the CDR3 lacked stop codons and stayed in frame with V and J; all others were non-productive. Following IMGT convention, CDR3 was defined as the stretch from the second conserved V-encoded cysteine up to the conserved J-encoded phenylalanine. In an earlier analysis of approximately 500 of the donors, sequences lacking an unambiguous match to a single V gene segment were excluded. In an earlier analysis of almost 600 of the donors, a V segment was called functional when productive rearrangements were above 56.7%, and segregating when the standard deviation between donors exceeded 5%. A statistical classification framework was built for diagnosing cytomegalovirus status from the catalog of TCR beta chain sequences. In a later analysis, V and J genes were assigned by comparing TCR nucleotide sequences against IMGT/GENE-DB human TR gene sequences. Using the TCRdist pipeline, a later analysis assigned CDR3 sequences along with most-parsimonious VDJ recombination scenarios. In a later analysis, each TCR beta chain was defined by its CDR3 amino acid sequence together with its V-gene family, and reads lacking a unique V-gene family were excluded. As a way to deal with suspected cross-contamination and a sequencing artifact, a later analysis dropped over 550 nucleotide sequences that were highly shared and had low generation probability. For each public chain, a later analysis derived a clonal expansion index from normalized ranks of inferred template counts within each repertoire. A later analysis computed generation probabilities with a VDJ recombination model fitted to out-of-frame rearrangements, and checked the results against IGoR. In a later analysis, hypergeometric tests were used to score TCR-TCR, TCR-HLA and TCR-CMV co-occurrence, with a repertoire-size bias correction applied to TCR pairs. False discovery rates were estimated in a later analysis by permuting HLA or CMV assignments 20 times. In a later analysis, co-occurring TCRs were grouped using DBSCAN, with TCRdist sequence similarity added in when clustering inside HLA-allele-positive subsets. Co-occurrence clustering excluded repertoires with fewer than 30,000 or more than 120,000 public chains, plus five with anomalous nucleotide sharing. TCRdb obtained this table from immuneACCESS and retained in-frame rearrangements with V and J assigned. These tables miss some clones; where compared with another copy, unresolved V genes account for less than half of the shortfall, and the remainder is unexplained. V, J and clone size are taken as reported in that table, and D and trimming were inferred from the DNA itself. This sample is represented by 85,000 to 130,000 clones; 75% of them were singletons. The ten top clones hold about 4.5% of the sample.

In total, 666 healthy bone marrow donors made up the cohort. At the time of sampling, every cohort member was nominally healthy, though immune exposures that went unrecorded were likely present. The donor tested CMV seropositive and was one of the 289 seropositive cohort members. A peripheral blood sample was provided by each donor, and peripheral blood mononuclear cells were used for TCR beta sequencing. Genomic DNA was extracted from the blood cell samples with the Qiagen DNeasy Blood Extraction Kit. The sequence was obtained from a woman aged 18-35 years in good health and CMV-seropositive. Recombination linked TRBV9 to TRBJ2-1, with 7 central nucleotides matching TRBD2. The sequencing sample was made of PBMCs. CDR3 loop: CASSVGETSTNEQFF. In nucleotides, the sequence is TGTGCCAGCAGCGTAGGGGAGACTAGCACAAATGAGCAGTTCTTC. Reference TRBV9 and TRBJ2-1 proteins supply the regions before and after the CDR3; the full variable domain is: DSGVTQTPKHLITATGQRVTLRCSPRSGDLSVYWYQQSLDQGLQFLIQYYNGEERAKGNILERFSAQQFPDLHSELNLSSLELGDSALYFCASSVGETSTNEQFFGPGTRLTVL.